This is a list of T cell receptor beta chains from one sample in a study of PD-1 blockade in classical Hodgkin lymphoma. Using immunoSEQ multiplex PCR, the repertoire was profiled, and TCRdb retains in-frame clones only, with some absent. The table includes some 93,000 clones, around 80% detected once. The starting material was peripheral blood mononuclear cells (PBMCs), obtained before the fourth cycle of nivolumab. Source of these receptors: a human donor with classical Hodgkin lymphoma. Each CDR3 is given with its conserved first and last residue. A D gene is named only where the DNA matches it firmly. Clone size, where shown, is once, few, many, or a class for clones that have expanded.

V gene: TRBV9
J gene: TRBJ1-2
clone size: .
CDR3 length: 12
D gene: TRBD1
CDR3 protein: CASSEGQHGYTF
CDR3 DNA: TGTGCCAGCAGCGAGGGACAGCATGGCTACACCTTC

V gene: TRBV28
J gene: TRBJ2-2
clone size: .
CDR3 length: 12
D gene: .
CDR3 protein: CASSENTGELFF
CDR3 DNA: TGTGCCAGCAGCGAGAACACCGGGGAGCTGTTTTTT

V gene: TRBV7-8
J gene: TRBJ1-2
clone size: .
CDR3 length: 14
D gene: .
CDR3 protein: CASSSETGRDGYTF
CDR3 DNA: TGTGCCAGCAGCTCCGAAACTGGGAGAGATGGCTACACCTTC

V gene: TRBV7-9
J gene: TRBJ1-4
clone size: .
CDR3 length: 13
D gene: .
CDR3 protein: CASSLRSDEKLFF
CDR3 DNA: TGTGCCAGCAGCCTCCGTTCCGATGAAAAACTGTTTTTT

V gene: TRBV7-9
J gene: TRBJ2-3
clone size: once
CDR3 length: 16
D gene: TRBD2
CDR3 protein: CASSPSRLASSDTQYF
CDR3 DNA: TGTGCCAGCAGCCCCAGCCGACTAGCGTCTTCTGATACGCAGTATTTT

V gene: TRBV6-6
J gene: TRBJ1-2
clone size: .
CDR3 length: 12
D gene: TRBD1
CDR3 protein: CAIADRGLGYTF
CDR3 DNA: TGTGCCATTGCTGACAGGGGGCTTGGCTACACCTTC

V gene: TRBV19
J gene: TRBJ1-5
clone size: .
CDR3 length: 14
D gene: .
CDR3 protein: CASSILASNQPQHF
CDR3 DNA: TGTGCCAGTAGTATACTCGCGAGCAATCAGCCCCAGCATTTT

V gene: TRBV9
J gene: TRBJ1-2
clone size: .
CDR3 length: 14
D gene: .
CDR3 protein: CASSVHEGKSGYTF
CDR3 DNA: TGTGCCAGCAGCGTACACGAAGGAAAGTCCGGCTACACCTTC

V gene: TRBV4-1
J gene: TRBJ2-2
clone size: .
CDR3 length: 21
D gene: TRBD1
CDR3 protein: CASSQERKGSQGARWTGELFF
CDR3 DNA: TGCGCCAGCAGCCAAGAGCGGAAAGGATCTCAGGGGGCGAGGTGGACCGGGGAGCTGTTTTTT

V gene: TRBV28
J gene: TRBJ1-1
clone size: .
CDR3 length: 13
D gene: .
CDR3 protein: CASRRDMNTEAFF
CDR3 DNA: TGTGCCAGCAGACGGGACATGAACACTGAAGCTTTCTTT

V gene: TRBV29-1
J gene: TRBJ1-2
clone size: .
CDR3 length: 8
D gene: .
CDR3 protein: CSVYGYTF
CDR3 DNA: TGCAGCGTTTATGGCTACACCTTC

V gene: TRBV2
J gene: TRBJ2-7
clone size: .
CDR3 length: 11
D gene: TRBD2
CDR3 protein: CASRGEGKQYF
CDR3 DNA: TGTGCCAGCAGGGGGGAGGGGAAGCAGTACTTC

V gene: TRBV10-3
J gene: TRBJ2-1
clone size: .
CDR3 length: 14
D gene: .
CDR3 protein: CAISDRVWDNEQFF
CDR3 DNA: TGTGCCATCAGTGATAGGGTCTGGGACAATGAGCAGTTCTTC

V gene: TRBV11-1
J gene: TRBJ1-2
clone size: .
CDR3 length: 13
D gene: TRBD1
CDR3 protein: CASSGTGPYGYTF
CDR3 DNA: TGTGCCAGCAGCGGGACAGGGCCCTATGGCTACACCTTC

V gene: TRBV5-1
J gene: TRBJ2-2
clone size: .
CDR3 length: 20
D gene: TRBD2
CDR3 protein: CASSLVSTGLAGGNTGELFF
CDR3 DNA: TGCGCCAGCAGCTTGGTATCCACGGGACTAGCGGGAGGTAACACCGGGGAGCTGTTTTTT

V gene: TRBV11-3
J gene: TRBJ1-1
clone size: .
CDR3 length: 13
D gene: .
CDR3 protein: CASSLAWRTEAFF
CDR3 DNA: TGTGCCAGCAGCTTAGCTTGGAGAACTGAAGCTTTCTTT

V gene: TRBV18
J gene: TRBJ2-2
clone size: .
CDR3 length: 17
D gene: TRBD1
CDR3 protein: CASSPYPGQGNTGELFF
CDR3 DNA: TGTGCCAGCTCACCATATCCCGGACAGGGGAACACCGGGGAGCTGTTTTTT

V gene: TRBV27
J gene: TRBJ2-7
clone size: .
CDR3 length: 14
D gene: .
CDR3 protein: CASRGVRSDYEQYF
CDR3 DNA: TGTGCCAGCAGGGGAGTGCGATCGGACTACGAGCAGTACTTC

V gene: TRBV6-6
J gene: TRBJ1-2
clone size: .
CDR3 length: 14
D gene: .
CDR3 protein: CASSGVGLGYGYTF
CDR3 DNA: TGTGCCAGCAGTGGGGTTGGGTTAGGCTATGGCTACACCTTC

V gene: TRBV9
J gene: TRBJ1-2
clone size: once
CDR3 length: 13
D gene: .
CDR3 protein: CASSDSTGYGYTF
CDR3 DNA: TGTGCCAGCAGCGATTCGACAGGCTATGGCTACACCTTC

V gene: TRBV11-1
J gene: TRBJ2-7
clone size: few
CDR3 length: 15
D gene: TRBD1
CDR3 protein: CASSLAGQGIYEQYF
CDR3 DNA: TGTGCCAGCAGCTTAGCGGGACAGGGTATCTACGAGCAGTACTTC

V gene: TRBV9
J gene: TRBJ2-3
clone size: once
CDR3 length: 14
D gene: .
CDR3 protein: CASSPSRGRDTQYF
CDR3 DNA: TGTGCCAGCAGCCCAAGCAGGGGCAGAGATACGCAGTATTTT

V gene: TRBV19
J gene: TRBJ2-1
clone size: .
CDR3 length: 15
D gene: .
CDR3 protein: CASSIVGLASNEQFF
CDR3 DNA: TGTGCCAGTAGTATTGTTGGCCTAGCAAGCAATGAGCAGTTCTTC

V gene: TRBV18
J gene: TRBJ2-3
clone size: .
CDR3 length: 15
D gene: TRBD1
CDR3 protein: CASSIRDRDTDTQYF
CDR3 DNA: TGTGCCAGCTCTATCCGGGACAGAGACACAGATACGCAGTATTTT